The rows below give T cell receptor beta chains drawn from one sample of a study of shared clonotypes between healthy human individuals. TCRdb keeps only in-frame clones here, not all; method: immunoSEQ multiplex PCR. Of 550,000 to 850,000 clones listed, 72% are singletons. The sequencing sample was made of memory CD4+ T cells sorted from blood. The receptor set was obtained from a woman aged 25 to 39 in good health. The CDR3 runs from the conserved cysteine through the conserved F or W. The order of the fields is V gene, D gene, CDR3 protein. A D gene is named only where the DNA matches it firmly.

v_gene: TRBV28
d_gene: TRBD2
CDR3aa: CASSISGRARDTQYF

v_gene: TRBV7-9
d_gene: -
CDR3aa: CASIIGGGPDTQYF

v_gene: TRBV5-8
d_gene: TRBD1
CDR3aa: CASRGGQGSNQPQHF

v_gene: TRBV7-9
d_gene: TRBD1
CDR3aa: CASTHRDRNSGANVLTF

v_gene: TRBV7-9
d_gene: -
CDR3aa: CASSIGTGNQPQHF

v_gene: TRBV28
d_gene: -
CDR3aa: CASSLSPTAYTF

v_gene: TRBV19
d_gene: TRBD1
CDR3aa: CASCPGTGTGELFF

v_gene: TRBV6-5
d_gene: -
CDR3aa: CASSYSRSSYEQYF

v_gene: TRBV6-6
d_gene: -
CDR3aa: CASRPMDRQETQYF

v_gene: TRBV28
d_gene: TRBD2
CDR3aa: CASSTSYKGLAGDKDTQYF

v_gene: TRBV7-2
d_gene: -
CDR3aa: CASSLGYRPRENIQYF

v_gene: TRBV29-1
d_gene: TRBD1
CDR3aa: CSGRTGQETQYF

v_gene: TRBV7-2
d_gene: -
CDR3aa: CASSLDLGRVETQYF

v_gene: TRBV15
d_gene: -
CDR3aa: CATSRGGRSGSYEQYF

v_gene: TRBV28
d_gene: TRBD1
CDR3aa: CASKPGQANTEAFF

v_gene: TRBV28
d_gene: -
CDR3aa: CASSFSRNYGYTF

v_gene: TRBV30
d_gene: TRBD1
CDR3aa: CAWARDRVTSTTDTQYF

v_gene: TRBV11-2
d_gene: -
CDR3aa: CASERRGLVTEAFF

v_gene: TRBV15
d_gene: -
CDR3aa: CATSRDVQGFRHTDTQYF

v_gene: TRBV5-1
d_gene: TRBD1
CDR3aa: CASSSTGAQYF